These T cell receptor beta chains were read from a single sample in a study of T-cell memory formation after mild COVID-19. TCRdb called the 5' RACE reads again in MiXCR, with one record for every CDR3 protein. The sample includes just over 350,000 distinct CDR3 sequences, roughly 14% of them seen just once. The sample was PBMCs or a T cell subset sorted from them (not recorded which). Receptor source: a man aged 18 to 29 who had mild COVID-19 (a few samples of this study predate the infection). Cell type and time point are not known. The CDR3 runs from the conserved cysteine through the conserved F or W. D genes are given only for firm matches. Only some rows state a clone size, as once, few, many or a class for expanded clones.

abundance: few
v_gene: TRBV20-1
j_gene: TRBJ2-3
len: 16
d_gene: -
CDR3aa: CSASRPTGVFTDTQYF
CDR3nt: TGCAGTGCAAGTCGCCCTACGGGGGTATTTACAGATACGCAGTATTTT

abundance: few
v_gene: TRBV6-5
j_gene: TRBJ2-7
len: 14
d_gene: TRBD1
CDR3aa: CASSYRDRVYEQYF
CDR3nt: TGTGCCAGCAGTTACCGGGACAGGGTGTACGAGCAGTACTTC

abundance: many
v_gene: TRBV4-1
j_gene: TRBJ2-5
len: 14
d_gene: -
CDR3aa: CASSPRGHQETQYF
CDR3nt: TGCGCCAGCAGCCCCCGAGGCCACCAAGAGACCCAGTACTTC

abundance: -
v_gene: TRBV6-5
j_gene: TRBJ2-1
len: 14
d_gene: -
CDR3aa: CASKMGGSYNEQFF
CDR3nt: TGTGCCAGCAAGATGGGGGGAAGCTACAATGAGCAGTTCTTC

abundance: few
v_gene: TRBV7-2
j_gene: TRBJ2-3
len: 14
d_gene: TRBD2
CDR3aa: CASSLAGHTDTQYF
CDR3nt: TGTGCCAGCAGCCTAGCGGGGCACACAGATACGCAGTATTTT

abundance: few
v_gene: TRBV15
j_gene: TRBJ1-1
len: 14
d_gene: -
CDR3aa: CATSRDNGVAEAFF
CDR3nt: TGTGCCACCAGCAGAGATAATGGAGTTGCTGAAGCTTTCTTT

abundance: -
v_gene: TRBV5-1
j_gene: TRBJ1-2
len: 14
d_gene: TRBD1
CDR3aa: CASSLSTGVGGYTF
CDR3nt: TGCGCCAGCAGCTTGTCCACAGGGGTAGGAGGCTACACCTTC

abundance: few
v_gene: TRBV7-6
j_gene: TRBJ1-1
len: 17
d_gene: TRBD1
CDR3aa: CASSLGVRGLADTEAFF
CDR3nt: TGTGCCAGCAGCTTAGGAGTCAGGGGGTTAGCGGACACTGAAGCTTTCTTT

abundance: many
v_gene: TRBV7-2
j_gene: TRBJ2-2
len: 17
d_gene: -
CDR3aa: CASSRSSDYGGTGELFF
CDR3nt: TGTGCCAGCAGCCGTTCGTCGGACTACGGGGGCACCGGGGAGCTGTTTTTT

abundance: -
v_gene: TRBV7-9
j_gene: TRBJ2-5
len: 15
d_gene: -
CDR3aa: CASSPPGLFDETQYF
CDR3nt: TGTGCCAGCAGCCCCCCGGGTCTCTTTGACGAGACCCAGTACTTC